This T cell receptor (beta chain) was captured in a study of vaccination and CD4 T cells after COVID-19. About the study: Median time from COVID diagnosis to post-COVID sampling was more than 95 days (35 to 161).

Overall study findings and caveats: Post-vaccination reactive clonotypes (median roughly 35) did not differ significantly from post-infection (under 22).

The time point here: late sampling 161 to 241 days after vaccination in three convalescent patients. Using its own MiXCR run on the PCR reads, TCRdb lists one record per CDR3 protein. The sample lists about 39,000 distinct CDR3 sequences, about 35% occurring once. The length of the CDR3 is 15 residues. Germline V gene data show CDR1 as SGHTA and CDR2 as FQGNSA. V lost 1 base, J lost 4 bases, and 4 bases stayed unmatched. A note on this clonotype: The antigen is undetermined.

The rearrangement joins TRBV7-2 to TRBJ2-3; 8 bases match TRBD2. Sample: CD4+ T cells from blood, taken about 7 months after SARS-CoV-2 vaccination. This TCR derives from a human donor who had recovered from COVID-19. Written as DNA, the CDR3 is TGTGCCAGCAGCTTAGAAGGCGGGAGGTCAGATACGCAGTATTTT. It translates to CASSLEGGRSDTQYF.